Here is one TCR beta chain with its context. This sample was taken from a study of blood T cell repertoires in COVID-19. Study summary: COVID-19 samples from acute and convalescent phases originated in the United States, Italy and Spain. The analysed material was cDNA or gDNA that came from T cells, B-cell-depleted T cells, or PBMCs.

With 6 bases clipped from V and 0 bases from J, the junction kept 6 bases outside the gene matches. This CDR3 contains 15 residues. CDR1 is SNHLY, CDR2 FYNNEI, per germline. Per the original methods: Nucleated cell number was recorded as an estimate derived from reference gene primer amplification. The repertoire was sequenced with immunoSEQ multiplex PCR; TCRdb's copy has only in-frame clones and lacks some. The V and J calls and clone size are taken from that table; D and trimming were inferred from the DNA. The table lists about 59,000 clones, about 70% of them singletons. This rearrangement joins TRBV2 to TRBJ2-3, with 7 bases aligning to TRBD1. Input material: peripheral blood. This TCR derives from a woman in her forties or fifties with active or convalescent COVID-19. The CDR3 bases are TGTGCCAGCAGGGGGACAGAAAGTAGCACAGATACGCAGTATTTT. It encodes CASRGTESSTDTQYF.